Presented here are 18 T cell receptor beta chains from one specimen sequenced in a study of T cell repertoires in cytomegalovirus infection. TCRdb passed the reads through MiXCR, listing each CDR3 protein once. The sample lists 750,000 to 950,000 distinct CDR3 sequences, almost 30% seen once, with over 10% in the top ten. These receptors' antigens are unknown. The specimen was cultured CD8+ T cells from PBMCs, collected from culture after CMV antigen stimulation. All receptors come from a human donor in good health (CMV status not recorded). Some clones in this sample may be carry-over from other donors' samples.

The V and J genes are TRBV27 and TRBJ2-7, with 8 positions matching TRBD1. There are 15 residues in the CDR3. V gave up 5 bases and J gave up 0 bases; unmatched junction bases: 6. CDR1 is MNHEY and CDR2 is SMNVEV in the germline V gene (reference sequence). The CDR3 DNA follows: TGTGCCAGCAGTCCCGGGACAGGAGTCTCCTACGAGCAGTACGTC. Its translation is CASSPGTGVSYEQYV.

In its sample, this clonotype was seen a few times. The genes are TRBV2 and TRBJ1-1; the match to TRBD1 covers 7 bases. V shed 7 bases and J 5 bases; nucleotides not matched to a gene: 13. CDR1 SNHLY and CDR2 FYNNEI come from the germline V gene. This CDR3 spans 15 amino acids. The CDR3 is CASNLQGLGRTEAFF. For the CDR3, the DNA is TGTGCCAGCAATCTACAGGGGCTCGGTAGGACTGAAGCTTTCTTT.

This clonotype showed up just a few times. The chain carries TRBV5-6 and TRBJ2-7, with 7 bases matching TRBD2. The CDR3 has 15 amino acids. Germline CDR1 SGHDT, CDR2 YYEEEE. The trim removed 0 bases at V and 4 bases at J, leaving 7 bases unmatched. CDR3 amino acids: CASSLDPGGFYEQYF. In DNA, the CDR3 is TGTGCCAGCAGCTTGGATCCGGGGGGATTTTACGAGCAGTACTTC.

The chain combines TRBV19 with TRBJ2-1, with 9 bases aligning to TRBD1. CDR1 and CDR2 (germline): LNHDA, SQIVND (reference sequence). The CDR3 is made up of 15 amino acids. J gave up 2 bases and V 4 bases, and 3 bases lay outside the gene matches. In nucleotides, the CDR3 is TGTGCCAGTAGTAGAGGGACAGGGCCCTACAATGAGCAGTTCTTC. This gives the protein CASSRGTGPYNEQFF.

The J gene is TRBJ1-4, the V gene TRBV7-9; TRBD1 agrees at 7 bases. The CDR3 covers 16 residues. Germline V lookup: CDR1 SEHNR, CDR2 FQNEAQ (reference sequence). V was clipped by 5 bases and J by 4 bases; unmatched bases: 10. The chain's CDR3 is CASSPADRAVNEKLFF. Here the CDR3 DNA reads TGTGCCAGCAGCCCTGCCGACAGGGCCGTTAATGAAAAACTGTTTTTT. The whole variable domain, remainder taken from reference TRBV7-9 and TRBJ1-4, is DTGVSQNPRHKITKRGQNVTFRCDPISEHNRLYWYRQTLGQGPEFLTYFQNEAQLEKSRLLSDRFSAERPKGSFSTLEIQRTEQGDSAMYLCASSPADRAVNEKLFFGSGTQLSVL.

The chain links TRBV9 to TRBJ2-4, with D tentatively TRBD2 (6 bases). Trimming left V 3 bases short and J 2 bases short, with 9 bases between. Germline V gene data show CDR1 as SGDLS and CDR2 as YYNGEE. The CDR3 has 14 residues. The CDR3 loop is CASSEGLSKNIQYF. CDR3 bases: TGTGCCAGCAGCGAGGGACTCTCCAAAAACATTCAGTACTTC. The full variable domain, completed using reference TRBV9 and TRBJ2-4, is DSGVTQTPKHLITATGQRVTLRCSPRSGDLSVYWYQQSLDQGLQFLIQYYNGEERAKGNILERFSAQQFPDLHSELNLSSLELGDSALYFCASSEGLSKNIQYFGAGTRLSVL.

This chain links TRBV6-6 with TRBJ2-7, with D possibly matching TRBD2 (6 bases). V was clipped by 5 bases and J by 1 base, with 15 bases between them. The germline V gene encodes CDR1 MNHNY and CDR2 SVGAGI (reference sequence). The CDR3 runs to 15 residues. The CDR3 nucleotides are TGTGCCAGCAGTGATCCCCACGGAGGGTCCTACGAGCAGTACGTC. Amino acid sequence: CASSDPHGGSYEQYV.

This clonotype was counted a few times. The chain is built from TRBV6-5 and TRBJ1-6, with TRBD1 matching over 9 bases. Germline loops: CDR1 MNHEY, CDR2 SVGAGI. The CDR3 loop spans 18 amino acids. Trimming at V came to 5 bases and at J to 3 bases, leaving 11 bases not matched to a gene. The CDR3 spells CASSNLGTGPDYNSPLHF. In DNA, the CDR3 is TGTGCCAGCAGTAATCTCGGGACAGGGCCTGACTATAATTCACCCCTCCACTTT.

The sample holds many counts of this clonotype. This chain joins TRBV7-2 and TRBJ1-2; D is possibly TRBD1 (6 bases). The CDR3 is 15 amino acids. CDR1 SGHTA and CDR2 FQGNSA come from the germline V gene. With 5 bases removed from V and 6 bases from J, the gap between germline ends came to 19 bases. The CDR3 DNA is TGTGCCAGCAGCCACCCCGGGGGCGATCGTAATGGCTACACCTTC. As protein: CASSHPGGDRNGYTF.

This sequence joins TRBV24-1 and TRBJ2-3; tentative D call: TRBD2 (5 bases). Trimming left V 0 bases short and J 6 bases short, with 9 bases between. CDR3 length equals 14 residues. Germline assignment: CDR1 KGHDR and CDR2 SFDVKD. The CDR3 bases are TGTGCCACCAGTGATTTGAACTCGGGGGATACGCAGTATTTT. This encodes CATSDLNSGDTQYF.

The chain joins TRBV7-6 to TRBJ2-5, with D perhaps matching TRBD1 or TRBD2 (5 bases each). The V and J ends lost 8 bases and 1 base respectively, with 14 bases between them. In germline, CDR1 is SGHVS, CDR2 FNYEAQ. The CDR3 is 14 residues long. The CDR3 DNA sequence: TGTGCCAGCGTAAAGTGGGGGTCCCAAGAGACCCAGTACTTC. This sequence encodes CASVKWGSQETQYF.

V and J are TRBV18 and TRBJ2-2; 9 positions agree with TRBD1. J was trimmed by 3 bases and V by 6 bases; bases with no gene match: 8. The CDR3 sequence is 16 residues long. Germline V CDR1 and CDR2: KGHSH, LQKENI. The CDR3 region has the DNA TGTGCCAGCTCCTCCACCGGACAGGGGTACACCGGGGAGCTGTTTTTT. Translation: CASSSTGQGYTGELFF.

The chain recombines TRBV7-6 with TRBJ2-1; TRBD2 agrees at 7 bases. V shed 1 base and J 4 bases; nucleotides not matched to a gene: 7. This CDR3 has 16 amino acids. CDR1 is SGHVS and CDR2 is FNYEAQ in the germline V gene. CDR3 amino acids: CASSLVVSGSYNEQFF. CDR3 DNA: TGTGCCAGCAGCTTAGTTGTTAGCGGGTCGTACAATGAGCAGTTCTTC.

The chain employs TRBV5-5 and TRBJ2-5; D possibly corresponds to TRBD1 (8 bases). The CDR3 length is 14 residues. Germline CDR1 reads SGHKS; CDR2 reads YYEKEE (reference sequence). Trimming shortened V by 4 bases and J by 4 bases, and 14 bases separated the two germline ends. The CDR3 region is CASSPGGGGETQYF. The CDR3 coding sequence is TGTGCCAGCAGCCCAGGGGGCGGGGGAGAGACCCAGTACTTC.

The table lists this clonotype with a few counts. The chain employs TRBV27 and TRBJ1-2, with 10 bases that match TRBD1. CDR3 length equals 14 residues. The trim removed 5 bases at V and 0 bases at J, leaving 0 bases unmatched. Germline V gives CDR1 MNHEY, CDR2 SMNVEV (reference sequence). The CDR3, as DNA: TGTGCCAGCAGTGGGACAGGGGCTAACTATGGCTACACCTTC. Protein sequence: CASSGTGANYGYTF.

This clonotype was picked up a small number of times. This rearrangement joins TRBV6-5 to TRBJ1-2; 7 bases agree with TRBD1. The CDR3 consists of 14 residues. Germline assignment: CDR1 MNHEY and CDR2 SVGAGI. Germline trimming cut 4 bases from V and 3 bases from J; bases unmatched to any gene: 5. The DNA of the CDR3 is TGTGCCAGCAGTTCCTCCGACAGGGACTATGGCTACACCTTC. This codes for CASSSSDRDYGYTF.

This clonotype was detected ten times or more. V and J are TRBV7-6 and TRBJ2-7; TRBD2 matches 9 bases. The CDR3 has 13 amino acids. With V trimmed by 0 bases and J by 12 bases, 6 bases remained unmatched. The germline CDR1 and CDR2 sequences are SGHVS and FNYEAQ. Here the CDR3 reads CASSLAPSGEAYV. The CDR3 bases are TGTGCCAGCAGCTTAGCGCCTAGCGGGGAGGCGTACGTC.

Remarks on this clonotype: Mismatch with germline at one junction end may stem from a read error. The chain uses TRBV4-1 and TRBJ1-1, with 7 nucleotides matching TRBD1. The CDR3 length is 16 residues. CDR1 and CDR2 (germline): MGHRA, YSYEKL. In nucleotides, the CDR3 is TGCGCCAGCAGCCAAGAACGGGACAGTTGGAACACTGAAGCTTCCTTT. Its protein product is CASSQERDSWNTEASF.